This TCR beta chain came from a study of blood T cells in healthy people across ages. Whole-study findings and limits: Unsorted PBMC material precluded a definitive naive versus antigen-experienced comparison. While age rose, TCR beta diversity per million T cells dropped in a roughly linear way.

Per the germline V gene, CDR1 is LGHDT and CDR2 is YNNKEL (reference sequence). Deletions cut 3 bases from V and 4 bases from J, with 6 bases between. This CDR3 has 12 amino acids. This clonotype has only a few counts. Its antigen is undetermined. PCR was performed a second time for about 7 to 12 cycles using a sample-barcoded 5' primer and a J-beta primer mix. TCRdb fed the 5' RACE reads into MiXCR, producing one record per CDR3 protein. The sample lists about 650,000 distinct CDR3 sequences; around 32% were seen once. The origin of this receptor is a woman older than 75 in good health. The genes are TRBV3-1 and TRBJ2-5, with unresolved D. Sequencing was done on a sample of blood. CDR3 sequence (DNA): TGTGCCAGCAGCCAGACCATAGAGACCCAGTACTTC. As protein: CASSQTIETQYF.